This T cell receptor (beta chain) was observed in a study of T-cell reconstitution after alpha-beta-depleted transplantation in children (TCRdb year 2016). Notes on the research overall: Using TCR repertoire profiling, the study followed T-cell immune reconstitution in a quantitative way in children after TCRalphabeta/CD19-depleted allogeneic hematopoietic cell transplantation. The research as a whole found: In some patients, the high TCRbeta diversity seen at day 60 was put down to recipient T cells and intrathymic progenitors that had survived conditioning. Apparently early alphabetaT-cell count recovery about two months after transplant reportedly relied on only several hundred rapidly expanded clones derived from non-depleted graft cells. Over the following months the frequencies of hyperexpanded clones went down, and after one year T-cell counts and TCRbeta diversity were mostly credited to newly produced T cells.

This clonotype was counted only a few times. The target of this receptor is not known. No qualities accompany the bases; no much larger clone lies one base away. Relative to germline, V is 0 bases shorter and J is 7 bases shorter, with 11 bases between their ends. The CDR3 has 14 amino acids, counting the end cysteine and phenylalanine. Solely the CDR3 DNA is kept, with 42 bases framed from the first base. The germline V gene gives CDR1 as SGHDT and CDR2 as YYEEEE. The sample's treatment or condition label, in plain terms: allogeneic hematopoietic cell transplantation with graft depleted of TCRalphabeta T cells and CD19 B cells. The children who served as transplant recipients had been given grafts of TCRalphabeta/CD19-depleted allogeneic hematopoietic cells. Libraries were constructed by PCR. Data came from an Illumina HiSeq 2500. TCR library preparation used molecular barcoding, with unique molecular identifiers applied to normalize quantification of the TCRbeta repertoire. Starting from the raw public reads, TCRdb applied fastp trimming at Q25, assembled clones with MiXCR and retained in-frame beta chains. One record per CDR3 amino acid sequence lists the most common genes and DNA. This sample has about 300,000 distinct CDR3 sequences in its table, and roughly a tenth of those were observed once. The top ten clonotypes cover 7.5% of the sample.

The sequencing here drew on PBMCs, taken before TCRalphabeta/CD19-depleted stem cell transplant. Recombination connected TRBV5-6 to TRBJ2-4; the D gene is perhaps TRBD1, from 5 matching bases. The source is a boy under two years old with acute myeloid leukemia, due to receive a stem cell transplant. The nucleotides read TGTGCCAGCAGCTTGGGGGGCTCAGTGAACATTCAGTACTTC. This yields the protein CASSLGGSVNIQYF.